This TCR beta chain was identified during a study of CD8+ T cells in alopecia areata. Across the whole study: Patients received oral tofacitinib, 5 to 10 mg twice daily, for moderate-to-severe alopecia areata. Affected scalp percentage determined the severity score of treated patients. Findings and caveats of the study: Scalp clonality decreased significantly with tofacitinib, and so did expanded CD8+ clones among the top 100.

The treatment here: oral pan-JAK inhibitor, 5-10 mg twice daily. V lost 5 bases, J lost 4 bases, and 2 bases stayed unmatched. The CDR3 is 13 amino acids. Germline-derived CDR1 and CDR2 are SEHNR and FQNEAQ (reference sequence). Notes on this clone: The antigen is undetermined.

Investigators isolated RNA and reverse transcribed it into cDNA to act as the sequencing template. TCRdb's table, derived via immunoSEQ multiplex PCR, lists solely in-frame clones and lacks some. Counted here are about 90,000 clones, roughly 46% occurring once; the ten biggest clones make up roughly a sixth. The source is a human donor with alopecia areata. Source: CD8+ T cells sorted from blood, taken at week 24, from a patient treated with tofacitinib. This sequence joins TRBV7-9 and TRBJ2-7; 10 bases are shared with TRBD2. CDR3 DNA: TGTGCCAGCAGCGGGACTAGCGTGTACGAGCAGTACTTC. It is translated as CASSGTSVYEQYF.